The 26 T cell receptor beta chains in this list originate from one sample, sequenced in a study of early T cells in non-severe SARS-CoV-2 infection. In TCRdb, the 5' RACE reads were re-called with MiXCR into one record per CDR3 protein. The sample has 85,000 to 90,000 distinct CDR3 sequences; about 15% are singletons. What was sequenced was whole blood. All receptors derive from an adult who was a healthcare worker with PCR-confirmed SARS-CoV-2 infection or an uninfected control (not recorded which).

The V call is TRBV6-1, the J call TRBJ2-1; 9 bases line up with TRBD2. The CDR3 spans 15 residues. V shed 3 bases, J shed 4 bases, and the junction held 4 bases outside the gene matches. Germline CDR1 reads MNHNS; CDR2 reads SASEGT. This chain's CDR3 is CASSDEAGGYNEQFF. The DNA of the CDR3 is TGTGCCAGCAGTGATGAAGCGGGAGGATACAATGAGCAGTTCTTC.

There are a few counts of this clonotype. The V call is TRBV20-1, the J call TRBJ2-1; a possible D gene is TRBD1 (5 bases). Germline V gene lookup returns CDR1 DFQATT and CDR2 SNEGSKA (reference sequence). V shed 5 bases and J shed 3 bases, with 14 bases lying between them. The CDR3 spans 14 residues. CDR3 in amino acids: CSAPKDRDYNEQFF. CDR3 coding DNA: TGCAGTGCTCCCAAAGACAGAGACTACAATGAGCAGTTCTTC.

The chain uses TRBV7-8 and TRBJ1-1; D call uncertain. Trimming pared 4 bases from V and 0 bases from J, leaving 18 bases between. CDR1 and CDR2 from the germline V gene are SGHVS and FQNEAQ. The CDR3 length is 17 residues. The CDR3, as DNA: TGTGCCAGCAGCTCCTCAACGGGAGGTGAGTTGAACACTGAAGCTTTCTTT. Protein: CASSSSTGGELNTEAFF.

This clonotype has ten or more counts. The CDR3 nucleotides read TGTGCCAGCAGCCATGGACAGGGGGCCTATGGCTACACCTTC. It is translated as CASSHGQGAYGYTF. This chain links TRBV5-6 with TRBJ1-2; 11 bases fit TRBD1. CDR1 and CDR2 (germline): SGHDT, YYEEEE. Germline trimming cut 4 bases from V and 4 bases from J; bases unmatched to any gene: 3. This CDR3 is 14 amino acids long.

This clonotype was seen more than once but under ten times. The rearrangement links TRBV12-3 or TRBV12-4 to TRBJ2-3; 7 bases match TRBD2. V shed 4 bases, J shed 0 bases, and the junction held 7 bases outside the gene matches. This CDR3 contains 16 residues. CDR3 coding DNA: TGTGCCAGCAGTTCTCCCTGGGGGGGTAGCACAGATACGCAGTATTTT. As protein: CASSSPWGGSTDTQYF.

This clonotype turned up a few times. The CDR3 DNA sequence: TGTGCCACCAAACGGCAGGACACATTAAACACTGAAGCTTTCTTT. As protein: CATKRQDTLNTEAFF. The rearrangement links TRBV14 to TRBJ1-1, with TRBD1 as a possible D gene (5 bases). This CDR3 spans 15 amino acids. With 10 bases removed from V and 2 bases from J, the gap between germline ends came to 20 bases. CDR1 and CDR2 (germline): SGHDN, FVKESK.

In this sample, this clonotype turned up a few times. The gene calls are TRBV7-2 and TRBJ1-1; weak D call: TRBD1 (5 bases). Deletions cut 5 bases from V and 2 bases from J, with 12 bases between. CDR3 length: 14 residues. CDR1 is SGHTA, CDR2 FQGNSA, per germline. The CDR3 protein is CASSRHQGNTEAFF. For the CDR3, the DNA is TGTGCCAGCAGCCGCCACCAGGGAAACACTGAAGCTTTCTTT. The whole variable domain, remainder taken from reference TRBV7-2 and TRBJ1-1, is GAGVSQSPSNKVTEKGKDVELRCDPISGHTALYWYRQSLGQGLEFLIYFQGNSAPDKSGLPSDRFSAERTGGSVSTLTIQRTQQEDSAVYLCASSRHQGNTEAFFGQGTRLTVV.

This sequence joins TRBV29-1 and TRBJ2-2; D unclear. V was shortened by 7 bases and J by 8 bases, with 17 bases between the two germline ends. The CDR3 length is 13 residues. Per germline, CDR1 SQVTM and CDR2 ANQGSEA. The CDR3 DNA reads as TGCAGCGCCGTCGTCCCGGTTTTGGGGGAGCTGTTTTTT. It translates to CSAVVPVLGELFF.

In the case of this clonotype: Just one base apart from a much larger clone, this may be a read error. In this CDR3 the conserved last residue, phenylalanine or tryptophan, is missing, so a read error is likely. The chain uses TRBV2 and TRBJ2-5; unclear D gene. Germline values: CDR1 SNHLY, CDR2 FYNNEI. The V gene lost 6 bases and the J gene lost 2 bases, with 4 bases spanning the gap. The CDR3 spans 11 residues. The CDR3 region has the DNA TGTGCCAGCAGGATTCAAGAGACCCAGTACCTC. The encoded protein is CASRIQETQYL.

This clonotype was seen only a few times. CDR3 region: CASSRSTGSTGELFF. CDR3 nucleotide sequence: TGTGCCAGCAGTCGGAGTACAGGTTCCACCGGGGAGCTGTTTTTT. This sequence joins TRBV12-3 or TRBV12-4 and TRBJ2-2, with D perhaps matching TRBD1 (5 bases). Trimming stripped 5 bases from V and 4 bases from J, with 14 bases between. CDR3 length: 15 residues.

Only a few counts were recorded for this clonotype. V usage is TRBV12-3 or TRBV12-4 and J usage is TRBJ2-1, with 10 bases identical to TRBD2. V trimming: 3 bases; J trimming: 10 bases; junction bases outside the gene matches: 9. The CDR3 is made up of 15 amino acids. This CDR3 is CASSFLAGEFGEQFF. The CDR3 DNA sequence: TGTGCCAGCAGTTTCCTAGCGGGGGAGTTCGGAGAGCAGTTCTTC.

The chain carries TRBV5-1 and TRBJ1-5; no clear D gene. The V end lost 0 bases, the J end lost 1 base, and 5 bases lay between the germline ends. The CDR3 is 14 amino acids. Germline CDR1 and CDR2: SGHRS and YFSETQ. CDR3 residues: CASSLGQSNQPQHF. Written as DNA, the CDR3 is TGCGCCAGCAGCTTGGGCCAGAGCAATCAGCCCCAGCATTTT.

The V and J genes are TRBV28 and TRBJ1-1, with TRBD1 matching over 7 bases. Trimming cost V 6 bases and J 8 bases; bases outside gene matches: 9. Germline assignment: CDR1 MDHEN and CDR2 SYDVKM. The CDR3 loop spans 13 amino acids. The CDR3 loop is CASRLTGAPEAFF. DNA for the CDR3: TGTGCCAGCAGATTAACAGGGGCCCCAGAAGCTTTCTTT.

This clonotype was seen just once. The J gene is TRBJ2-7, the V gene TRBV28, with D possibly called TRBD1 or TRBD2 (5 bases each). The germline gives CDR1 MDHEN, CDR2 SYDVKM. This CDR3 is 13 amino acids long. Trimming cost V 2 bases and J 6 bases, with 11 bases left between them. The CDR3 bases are TGTGCCAGCAGTTTAATATCAGGGAGCGAGCAGTACTTC. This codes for CASSLISGSEQYF.

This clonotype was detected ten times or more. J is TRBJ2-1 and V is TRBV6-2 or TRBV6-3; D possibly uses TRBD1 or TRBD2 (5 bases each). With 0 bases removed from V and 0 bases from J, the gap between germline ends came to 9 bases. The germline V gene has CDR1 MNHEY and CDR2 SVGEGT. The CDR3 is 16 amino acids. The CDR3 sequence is CASSYSTGTSYNEQFF. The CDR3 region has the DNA TGTGCCAGCAGTTACTCGACCGGGACCTCCTACAATGAGCAGTTCTTC.

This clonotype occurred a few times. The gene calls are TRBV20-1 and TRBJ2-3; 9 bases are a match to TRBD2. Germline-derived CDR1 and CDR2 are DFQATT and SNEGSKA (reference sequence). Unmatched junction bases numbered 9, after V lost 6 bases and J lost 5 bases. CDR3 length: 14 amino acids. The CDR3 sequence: CSAGASGNQDTQYF. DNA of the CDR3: TGCAGTGCGGGGGCTAGCGGGAATCAAGATACGCAGTATTTT.

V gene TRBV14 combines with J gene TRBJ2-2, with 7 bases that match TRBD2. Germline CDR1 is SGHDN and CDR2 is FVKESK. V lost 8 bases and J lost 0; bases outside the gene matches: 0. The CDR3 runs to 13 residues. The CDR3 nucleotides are TGTGCCAGCCGGGGGGCGAACACCGGGGAGCTGTTTTTT. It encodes CASRGANTGELFF.

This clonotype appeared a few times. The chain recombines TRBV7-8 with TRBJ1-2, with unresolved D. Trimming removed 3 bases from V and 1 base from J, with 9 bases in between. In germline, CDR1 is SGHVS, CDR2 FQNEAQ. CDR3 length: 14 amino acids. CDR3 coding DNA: TGTGCCAGCAGCTTCCGTCTGGGTAACTATGGCTACACCTTC. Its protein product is CASSFRLGNYGYTF.

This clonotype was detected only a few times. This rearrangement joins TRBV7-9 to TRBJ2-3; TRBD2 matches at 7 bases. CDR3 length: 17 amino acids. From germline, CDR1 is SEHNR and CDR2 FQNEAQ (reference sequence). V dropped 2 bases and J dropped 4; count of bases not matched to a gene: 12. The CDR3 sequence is CASSLMAGVGVADTQYF. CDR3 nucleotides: TGTGCCAGCAGCTTAATGGCGGGAGTAGGTGTGGCAGATACGCAGTATTTT.

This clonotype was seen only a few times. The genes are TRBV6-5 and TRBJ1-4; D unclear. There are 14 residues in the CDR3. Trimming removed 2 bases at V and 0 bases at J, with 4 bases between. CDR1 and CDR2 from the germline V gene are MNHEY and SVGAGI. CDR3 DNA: TGTGCCAGCAGTTACACAACAACTAATGAAAAACTGTTTTTT. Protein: CASSYTTTNEKLFF.

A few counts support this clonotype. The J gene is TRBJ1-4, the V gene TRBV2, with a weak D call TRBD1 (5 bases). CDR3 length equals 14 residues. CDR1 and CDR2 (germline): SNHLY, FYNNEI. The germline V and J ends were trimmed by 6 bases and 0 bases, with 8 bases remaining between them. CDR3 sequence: CASRGTATNEKLFF. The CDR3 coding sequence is TGTGCCAGCAGGGGGACGGCAACTAATGAAAAACTGTTTTTT.

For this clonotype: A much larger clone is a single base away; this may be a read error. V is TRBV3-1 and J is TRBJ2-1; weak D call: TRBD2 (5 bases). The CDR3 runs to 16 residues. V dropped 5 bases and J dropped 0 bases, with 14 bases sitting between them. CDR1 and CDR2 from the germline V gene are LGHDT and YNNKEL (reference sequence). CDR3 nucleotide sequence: TGTGCCAGCAGCTCAGTAGCGTCGAACTCCTACAATGAGCAGTTCTTC. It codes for CASSSVASNSYNEQFF.

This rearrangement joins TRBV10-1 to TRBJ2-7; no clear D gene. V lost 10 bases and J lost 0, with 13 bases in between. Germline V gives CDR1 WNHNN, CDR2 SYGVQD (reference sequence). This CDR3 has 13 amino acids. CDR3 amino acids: CAIRLFSSYEQYF. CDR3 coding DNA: TGCGCCATCCGACTGTTTAGCTCCTACGAGCAGTACTTC.

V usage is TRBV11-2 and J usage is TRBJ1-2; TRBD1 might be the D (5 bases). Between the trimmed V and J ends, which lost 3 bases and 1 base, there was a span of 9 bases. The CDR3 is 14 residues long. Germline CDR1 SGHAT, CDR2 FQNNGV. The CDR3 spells CASSLGQSNYGYTF. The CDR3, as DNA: TGTGCCAGCAGCTTGGGGCAGAGTAACTATGGCTACACCTTC.

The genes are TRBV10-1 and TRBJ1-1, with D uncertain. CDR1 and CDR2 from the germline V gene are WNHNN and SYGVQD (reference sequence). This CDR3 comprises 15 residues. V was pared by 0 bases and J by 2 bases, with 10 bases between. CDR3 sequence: CASSESVAANTEAFF. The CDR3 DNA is TGCGCCAGCAGTGAGTCGGTAGCAGCTAACACTGAAGCTTTCTTT.

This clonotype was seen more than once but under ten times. DNA of the CDR3: TGTGCCAGCAGTTTAGGCGGGAGAAGCGACAATGAGCAGTTCTTC. Residues: CASSLGGRSDNEQFF. The genes are TRBV28 and TRBJ2-1; 7 bases align to TRBD2. Germline CDR1 MDHEN, CDR2 SYDVKM. This CDR3 spans 15 amino acids. After removal of 2 bases from V and 5 bases from J, the junction contained 6 bases not matched to a gene.